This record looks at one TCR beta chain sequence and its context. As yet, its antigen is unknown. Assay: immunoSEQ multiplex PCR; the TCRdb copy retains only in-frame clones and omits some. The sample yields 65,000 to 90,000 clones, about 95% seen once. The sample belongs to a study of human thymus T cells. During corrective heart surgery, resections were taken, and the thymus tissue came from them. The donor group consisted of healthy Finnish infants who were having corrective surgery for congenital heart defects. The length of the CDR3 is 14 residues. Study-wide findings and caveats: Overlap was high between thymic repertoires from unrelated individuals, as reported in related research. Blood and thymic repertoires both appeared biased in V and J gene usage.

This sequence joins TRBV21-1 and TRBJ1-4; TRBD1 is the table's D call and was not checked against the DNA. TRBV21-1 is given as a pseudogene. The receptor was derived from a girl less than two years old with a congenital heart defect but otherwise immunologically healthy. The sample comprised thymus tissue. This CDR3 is CASSNRGHGEKLFF. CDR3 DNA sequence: TGTGCCAGCAGTAACAGGGGGCACGGTGAAAAACTGTTTTTT.